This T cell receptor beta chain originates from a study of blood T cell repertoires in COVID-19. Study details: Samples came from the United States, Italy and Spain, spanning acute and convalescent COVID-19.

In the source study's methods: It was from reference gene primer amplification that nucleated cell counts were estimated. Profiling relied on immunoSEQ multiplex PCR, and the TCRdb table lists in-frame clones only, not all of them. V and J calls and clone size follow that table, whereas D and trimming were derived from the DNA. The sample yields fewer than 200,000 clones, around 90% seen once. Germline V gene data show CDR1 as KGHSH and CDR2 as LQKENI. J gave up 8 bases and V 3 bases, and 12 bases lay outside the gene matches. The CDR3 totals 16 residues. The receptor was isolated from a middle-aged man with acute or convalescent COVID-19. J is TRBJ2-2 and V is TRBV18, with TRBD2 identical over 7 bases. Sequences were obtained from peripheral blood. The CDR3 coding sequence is TGTGCCAGCTCACCCCGGGACTACCCTTCTCCAGGGGAGCTGTTTTTT. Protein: CASSPRDYPSPGELFF.